This T cell receptor (beta chain) comes out of a study of T-cell memory formation after mild COVID-19. Study information: The two donors had largely donor-specific TCR clusters. Findings and limits, study-wide: Pre-infection memory held some responding clones, suggesting pre-existing cross-reactive T cells responded. In second-wave clones peaking day 37, SARS-CoV-2 specificity remained unconfirmed.

The length of the CDR3 is 18 residues. Germline values: CDR1 LGHNT, CDR2 FRNRAP. V dropped 5 bases and J dropped 5 bases, with 25 bases sitting between them. On this clonotype: Its antigen is still unknown.

TCRdb independently ran MiXCR on the 5' RACE reads; one entry per CDR3 protein. The data contain 110,000 to 150,000 distinct CDR3 sequences, about 23% of them seen just once; the ten biggest clones take up around a quarter. This TCR came from an adult woman who had mild COVID-19 (a few samples of this study predate the infection). Cell type and time point are not known. The genes are TRBV12-5 and TRBJ2-1; no reliable D call. Sequencing was done on a sample of PBMCs or a T cell subset sorted from them (not recorded which). DNA for the CDR3: TGTGCTAGTGGTCCTCGTTATGGGGATGGGCCCCTAAACAATGAGCAGTTCTTC. This sequence encodes CASGPRYGDGPLNNEQFF. The full variable domain, its missing parts supplied by reference TRBV12-5 and TRBJ2-1, is DARVTQTPRHKVTEMGQEVTMRCQPILGHNTVFWYRQTMMQGLELLAYFRNRAPLDDSGMPKDRFSAEMPDATLATLKIQPSEPRDSAVYFCASGPRYGDGPLNNEQFFGPGTRLTVL.